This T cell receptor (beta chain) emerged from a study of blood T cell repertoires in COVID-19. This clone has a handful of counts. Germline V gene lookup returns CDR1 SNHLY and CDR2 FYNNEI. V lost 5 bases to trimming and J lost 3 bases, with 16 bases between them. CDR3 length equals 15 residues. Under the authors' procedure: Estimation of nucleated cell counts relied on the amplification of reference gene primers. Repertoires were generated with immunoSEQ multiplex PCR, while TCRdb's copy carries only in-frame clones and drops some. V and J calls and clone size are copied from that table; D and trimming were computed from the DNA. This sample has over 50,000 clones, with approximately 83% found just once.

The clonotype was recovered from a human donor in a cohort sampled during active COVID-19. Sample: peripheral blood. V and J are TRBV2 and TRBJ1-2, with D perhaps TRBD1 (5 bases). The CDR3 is CASSNTFDSYYGYTF. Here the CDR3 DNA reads TGTGCCAGCAGTAACACGTTTGACAGCTACTATGGCTACACCTTC.